This T cell receptor (beta chain) was sequenced in a study of blood T cell repertoires in COVID-19. For the study at large: Researchers got acute and convalescent COVID-19 samples from the United States, Italy and Spain. PBMCs, B-cell-depleted T cells, or T cells were the source of the cDNA or gDNA that made up the material.

In the authors' workflow: Estimation of nucleated cell counts was performed using reference gene primer amplification. Produced via immunoSEQ multiplex PCR; TCRdb's table is partial and in-frame only. V, J and clone size reflect that table, while D and trimming were determined from the DNA. The table records a few hundred thousand clones, 65% to 90% of them present only once. The sample holds a few counts of this clone. Trimming cost V 9 bases and J 2 bases, with 10 bases left between them. Germline CDR1 and CDR2: SNHLY and FYNNEI. The CDR3 is made up of 12 amino acids. The source of this sequence is a human donor in a cohort sampled during active COVID-19. The V and J genes are TRBV2 and TRBJ1-2, with D tentatively TRBD1 (6 bases). The sequenced material came from peripheral blood. CDR3 bases: TGTGCCAGGACGGACAGCAACTATGGCTACACCTTC. Translating gives CARTDSNYGYTF.